This TCR beta chain was recovered during a study of early T cells in non-severe SARS-CoV-2 infection. Study-level background: Bulk RNA from unsorted whole blood was sequenced; chains were unpaired.

Germline CDR1 SQVTM, CDR2 ANQGSEA. Trimming cost V 0 bases and J 8 bases; bases outside gene matches: 3. The CDR3 has 12 amino acids. The table lists this clonotype with many counts. TCRdb fed the 5' RACE reads into MiXCR, producing one record per CDR3 protein. Among about 69,000 distinct CDR3 sequences listed, roughly 10% were seen once. The chain is built from TRBV29-1 and TRBJ1-2; 7 bases align to TRBD1. The receptor comes from an adult who was a healthcare worker with PCR-confirmed SARS-CoV-2 infection or an uninfected control (not recorded which). Sequencing used whole blood, obtained at baseline. CDR3 sequence reads: CSVEDQGVGYTF. In DNA, the CDR3 is TGCAGCGTTGAAGACCAGGGGGTCGGCTACACCTTC.